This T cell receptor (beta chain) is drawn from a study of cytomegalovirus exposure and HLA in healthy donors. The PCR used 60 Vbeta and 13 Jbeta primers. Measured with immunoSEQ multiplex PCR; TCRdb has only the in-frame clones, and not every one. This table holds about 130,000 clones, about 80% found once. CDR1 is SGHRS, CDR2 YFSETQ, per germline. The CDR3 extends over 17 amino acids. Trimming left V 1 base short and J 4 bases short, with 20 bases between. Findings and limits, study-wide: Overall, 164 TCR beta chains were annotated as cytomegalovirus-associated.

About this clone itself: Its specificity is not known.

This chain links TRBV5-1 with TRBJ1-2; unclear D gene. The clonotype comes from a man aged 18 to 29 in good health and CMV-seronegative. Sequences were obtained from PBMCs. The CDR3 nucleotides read TGCGCCAGCAGCTTGTATGAGAAGCCGAGTTCATCCTATGGCTACACCTTC. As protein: CASSLYEKPSSSYGYTF.